The 14 T cell receptor beta chains below come from one sample, sequenced in a study (dated by TCRdb to between 2014 and 2017). Tregs were isolated as CD4+CD25+CD127-/low cells. To prepare the library, multiplex PCR was applied. For sequencing, an Ion Torrent PGM was employed. In the roughly 24-patient analysis, TRBV12-4/TRBJ1-2 clonotypes were amplified using adaptor-ligated barcode primers. TCRdb took the public reads, trimmed them with fastp at Q25, ran MiXCR for clone calling and kept in-frame beta chains. CDR3 protein sequences are deduplicated, and each keeps its most common genes and DNA. Counted in this sample were 2,000 to 2,500 distinct CDR3 sequences; around 1% of them appeared once. The top ten hold less than 20% of the sample. The specimen sequenced was tumor-infiltrating Tregs sorted from the breast tumor. The receptor set was obtained from a female donor with breast cancer.

This clonotype is medium-sized (0.01 to 0.1%) within its sample. The chain uses TRBV12-3 or TRBV12-4 and TRBJ1-2, with D perhaps matching TRBD1 (6 bases). Trimming removed 6 bases at V and 2 bases at J, with 10 bases between. This CDR3 has 13 residues. The CDR3 loop is CASRADRNYGYTF. CDR3 sequence (DNA): TGTGCCAGCAGGGCCGACAGGAACTATGGCTACACCTTC.

This clonotype was seen many times. The chain joins TRBV12-3 or TRBV12-4 to TRBJ1-2; the D is unclear. The CDR3 totals 13 residues. V shed 7 bases and J shed 0 bases, with 9 bases lying between them. The CDR3 spells CASTRTANYGYTF. The DNA for the CDR3 is TGTGCCAGCACCCGGACGGCTAACTATGGCTACACCTTC.

By share, this clonotype ranks as medium-sized (0.01 to 0.1%). The chain's CDR3 is CAITPAANYGYTF. The DNA of the CDR3 is TGTGCCATCACACCGGCGGCTAACTATGGCTACACCTTC. The genes are TRBV12-3 or TRBV12-4 and TRBJ1-2; no clear D gene. CDR3 size: 13 residues. Trimming stripped 10 bases from V and 0 bases from J, with 12 bases between.

This clonotype was recorded many times. The chain combines TRBV12-3 or TRBV12-4 with TRBJ1-2; D unresolved. V lost 2 bases and J 5 bases, leaving 12 bases between the germline ends. This CDR3 is 14 amino acids long. The CDR3 sequence: CASSLMAAPYGYTF. CDR3 in DNA: TGTGCCAGCAGTTTAATGGCGGCTCCTTATGGCTACACCTTC.

This clonotype is medium-sized within its sample. The V call is TRBV12-3 or TRBV12-4, the J call TRBJ1-2; D possibly corresponds to TRBD1 (6 bases). The CDR3 consists of 14 residues. Trimming took off 4 bases at V and 0 bases at J, with 9 bases between the two ends. CDR3 protein: CASSSRQANYGYTF. The CDR3 DNA sequence: TGTGCCAGCAGTTCGAGACAGGCTAACTATGGCTACACCTTC.

By frequency in the sample, this clonotype is medium-sized. The chain uses TRBV12-3 or TRBV12-4 and TRBJ1-2; possibly TRBD1 for D (6 bases). CDR3 length: 11 amino acids. Deletions cut 6 bases from V and 8 bases from J, with 10 bases between. This CDR3 reads CASSLDRGYTF. For the CDR3, the DNA is TGTGCCAGCAGCCTCGACAGGGGCTACACCTTC.

By share, this clonotype counts as medium-sized. V and J are TRBV12-3 or TRBV12-4 and TRBJ1-2, with TRBD1 matching 9 bases. Trimming took 3 bases from V and 1 from J; bases not matched to a gene: 3. This CDR3 is built from 15 residues. The CDR3 here is CASSLRDRVNYGYTF. CDR3 DNA: TGTGCCAGCAGTTTGCGGGACAGGGTTAACTATGGCTACACCTTC.

Within the sample, this clonotype is medium-sized (0.01 to 0.1%). The chain couples TRBV12-3 or TRBV12-4 to TRBJ1-2; D ambiguous. This CDR3 has 12 amino acids. The V end lost 6 bases, the J end lost 8 bases, and 13 bases lay between the germline ends. Here the CDR3 reads CASSRHRVGYTF. The CDR3, as DNA: TGTGCCAGCAGCAGGCATAGGGTCGGCTACACCTTC.

This clonotype is labeled as medium-sized. This chain links TRBV12-3 or TRBV12-4 with TRBJ1-2, with D possibly TRBD1 on 5 matching bases. Trimming cost V 4 bases and J 5 bases, with 11 bases left between them. The CDR3 contains 13 residues. This CDR3 reads CASSYRDHYGYTF. In DNA form, the CDR3 reads TGTGCCAGCAGTTACCGGGACCATTATGGCTACACCTTC.

This clonotype was found many times. The CDR3: CASSLGQTGGYTF. The CDR3 nucleotides are TGTGCCAGCAGTTTAGGTCAGACAGGAGGCTACACCTTC. The chain recombines TRBV12-3 or TRBV12-4 with TRBJ1-2, with D possibly being TRBD1 (6 bases). V lost 1 base, J lost 8 bases, and 11 bases lay in between. This CDR3 has 13 residues.

This clonotype has at least ten counts. The rearrangement joins TRBV12-3 or TRBV12-4 to TRBJ1-2; unclear D gene. The ends were cut back, 3 bases at V and 1 base at J, with 6 bases in the middle. The CDR3 totals 13 residues. The CDR3 spells CASSLNFNYGYTF. CDR3 coding DNA: TGTGCCAGCAGTTTGAACTTTAACTATGGCTACACCTTC.

This clonotype is deemed medium-sized. This chain joins TRBV12-3 or TRBV12-4 and TRBJ1-2, with 8 bases lining up with TRBD1. V shed 7 bases, J shed 5 bases, and the junction held 12 bases outside the gene matches. This CDR3 has 15 residues. The CDR3 reads CASTRSVGQAYGYTF. In nucleotides, the CDR3 is TGTGCCAGCACGCGGTCGGTGGGACAGGCGTATGGCTACACCTTC.

This clonotype is termed medium-sized (0.01 to 0.1%). This chain joins TRBV12-3 or TRBV12-4 and TRBJ1-2; D uncertain. This CDR3 contains 13 residues. V lost 5 bases and J lost 4, with 11 bases in between. The CDR3 spells CASSNDGIYGYTF. In DNA form, the CDR3 reads TGTGCCAGCAGTAACGACGGTATCTATGGCTACACCTTC.

This clonotype is medium-sized by share. This sequence joins TRBV12-3 or TRBV12-4 and TRBJ1-2; unclear D gene. The CDR3 covers 12 residues. Trimming pared 3 bases from V and 9 bases from J, leaving 11 bases between. CDR3: CASSFGVSSYTF. The CDR3 bases are TGTGCCAGCAGTTTCGGAGTTAGCAGCTACACCTTC.